Following are 7 T cell receptor beta chains from one sample sequenced in a study of neurological immune-mediated disorders. Each CDR3 protein gets one entry after TCRdb re-called the 5' RACE reads with MiXCR. The sample has approximately 90,000 distinct CDR3 sequences; around 3.4% are singletons. Specimen: PBMCs. These receptors were taken from a woman in her late teens or twenties with multiple sclerosis.

This clonotype turned up a few times. The rearrangement uses TRBV5-1 and TRBJ1-1; D call uncertain. The CDR3 covers 15 residues. Looked up from germline, CDR1 is SGHRS and CDR2 is YFSETQ. Trimming cost V 0 bases and J 1 base, with 10 bases left between them. CDR3 loop: CASSLVAGRNTEAFF. For the CDR3, the DNA is TGCGCCAGCAGCTTGGTTGCCGGGAGGAACACTGAAGCTTTCTTT.

V and J are TRBV5-6 and TRBJ2-7, with 12 bases identical to TRBD1. CDR1 is SGHDT, CDR2 YYEEEE, per germline. The trim removed 0 bases at V and 7 bases at J, leaving 5 bases unmatched. The CDR3 loop spans 15 amino acids. DNA for the CDR3: TGTGCCAGCAGCTTGGGGGACAGGGGGCCTAGGGAGCAGTACTTC. Translation gives CASSLGDRGPREQYF.

The chain recombines TRBV5-1 with TRBJ2-1; D not certain. V was pared by 1 base and J by 4 bases, with 9 bases between. The CDR3 length is 14 residues. CDR1 and CDR2 from the germline V gene are SGHRS and YFSETQ. The CDR3 is CASSLLQRYNEQFF. CDR3 DNA sequence: TGCGCCAGCAGCTTGTTACAGAGATACAATGAGCAGTTCTTC.

The table lists this clonotype with a few counts. Since a much larger clone is just one base distant, this may be a read error. V is TRBV20-1 and J is TRBJ2-1; D is unresolved. Trimming pared 6 bases from V and 6 bases from J, leaving 9 bases between. Germline V CDR1 and CDR2: DFQATT, SNEGSKA (reference sequence). The CDR3 spans 11 residues. The CDR3 here is CSARSPNEQFF. The CDR3 bases are TGCAGTGCGCGGAGTCCCAATGAGCAGTTCTTC.

A remark on this clonotype: A clone one base away is much larger, so this may be a read error. The chain links TRBV6-5 to TRBJ1-4, with D perhaps TRBD1 (6 bases). Between the trimmed V and J ends, which lost 6 bases and 8 bases, there was a span of 19 bases. The germline V gene has CDR1 MNHEY and CDR2 SVGAGI. The CDR3 is made up of 15 amino acids. CDR3 DNA: TGTGCCAGCAGCCACGGTGGGGGGGCCGGAGAAAAACTGTTTTTT. Residues: CASSHGGGAGEKLFF.

This clonotype has a handful of counts. With a much larger clone just one base away, this may be a read error. This rearrangement joins TRBV7-9 to TRBJ2-1, with TRBD1 matching 10 bases. Germline V lookup: CDR1 SEHNR, CDR2 FQNEAQ (reference sequence). V lost 6 bases, J lost 9 bases, and 11 bases stayed unmatched. CDR3 length: 15 amino acids. The CDR3 loop is CASRPHGTGVSEQFF. The CDR3 coding sequence is TGTGCCAGCAGACCGCACGGGACAGGGGTTTCTGAGCAGTTCTTC.

This clonotype was observed at least ten times. The V call is TRBV20-1, the J call TRBJ2-4, with D possibly being TRBD1 or TRBD2 (5 bases each). The CDR3 is 15 amino acids. The V end lost 3 bases, the J end lost 3 bases, and 15 bases lay between the germline ends. Germline values: CDR1 DFQATT, CDR2 SNEGSKA (reference sequence). The CDR3 DNA reads TGCAGTGCTAGCACGGGGCAAGGGGACAAAAACATTCAGTACTTC. Its protein is CSASTGQGDKNIQYF.